The clone carrying this T cell receptor beta chain came up many times. The antigen is unknown. Germline V lookup: CDR1 SGDLS, CDR2 YYNGEE. After removal of 0 bases from V and 2 bases from J, the junction contained 0 bases not matched to a gene. This CDR3 has 14 amino acids. This record comes from a study of T-cell reconstitution after alpha-beta-depleted transplantation in children. General study findings and limits: Counts and diversity of T cells one year after transplant came mostly from newly produced T cells. Alpha-beta T cells present about two months after transplant were reported to originate from several hundred expanded graft clones. Some patients' high day-60 TCRbeta diversity was traced to surviving recipient T cells and thymic progenitors.

Unique molecular identifiers were used in preparing the TCRbeta library. TCRdb independently ran MiXCR on the PCR reads; one entry per CDR3 protein. The repertoire holds 600,000 to 700,000 distinct CDR3 sequences, with around 14% as singletons. Sequences were derived from PBMCs, sampled before TCRalphabeta/CD19-depleted stem cell transplant. The source of this sequence is a girl between 2 and 10 years old with congenital amegakaryocytic thrombocytopenia, due to receive a stem cell transplant. The chain employs TRBV9 and TRBJ2-7; 9 positions agree with TRBD1. The CDR3: CASSVGDRAYEQYF. The CDR3 DNA is TGTGCCAGCAGCGTAGGGGACAGGGCCTACGAGCAGTACTTC.